Shown below are 6 T cell receptor beta chains from a single sample sequenced in a study of blood T cell repertoires in COVID-19. The protocol was immunoSEQ multiplex PCR, while the TCRdb copy is restricted to in-frame clones and leaves out a portion. The table lists 250,000 to 350,000 clones, under 90% of them singletons, with about 10% in the top ten. Sequenced: PBMCs or T cells enriched from blood (not recorded which). The source of these receptors is a woman aged 18-29 years who had recovered from COVID-19.

The genes are TRBV7-9 and TRBJ1-5, with D unclear. The germline V and J ends were trimmed by 6 bases and 5 bases, with 8 bases remaining between them. The CDR3 consists of 12 residues. CDR1 is SEHNR and CDR2 is FQNEAQ in the germline V gene (reference sequence). As DNA, the CDR3 is TGTGCCAGCAGGTTTCATGATCAGCCCCAGCATTTT. Translation: CASRFHDQPQHF.

The chain recombines TRBV19 with TRBJ1-5; TRBD1 matches 8 bases. The CDR3 is made up of 16 amino acids. The germline CDR1 and CDR2 sequences are LNHDA and SQIVND (reference sequence). With V trimmed by 6 bases and J by 4 bases, 11 bases remained unmatched. Here the CDR3 reads CASSPRQGLTNQPQHF. The CDR3 coding sequence is TGTGCCAGTAGCCCTAGACAGGGGCTCACGAATCAGCCCCAGCATTTT.

The CDR3 region has the DNA TGTGCCAGTAGCCCAGCTCCAGGGTCTGGCCCAGATACGCAGTATTTT. Amino acid sequence: CASSPAPGSGPDTQYF. The chain has TRBV19 and TRBJ2-3; tentatively, D is TRBD1 (5 bases). This CDR3 is 16 amino acids long. V was trimmed by 6 bases and J by 4 bases, leaving 20 bases between them. Germline-derived CDR1 and CDR2 are LNHDA and SQIVND (reference sequence).

V is TRBV7-9 and J is TRBJ1-5, with no clear D. Between the trimmed V and J ends, which lost 1 base and 7 bases, there was a span of 11 bases. The CDR3 covers 14 residues. Germline loops: CDR1 SEHNR, CDR2 FQNEAQ (reference sequence). This chain's CDR3 is CASSLEQPGQPQHF. Written as DNA, the CDR3 is TGTGCCAGCAGCTTAGAACAGCCGGGGCAGCCCCAGCATTTT.

A remark on this clone: A read error may produce the germline difference seen at one junction end. The chain has TRBV5-4 and TRBJ2-4, with D maybe TRBD1 (5 bases). Looked up from germline, CDR1 is SGHNT and CDR2 is YYREEE (reference sequence). The length of the CDR3 is 15 residues. The CDR3 here is CASTLKGHSENIQYF. CDR3 DNA sequence: TGTGCCAGCACCTTGAAAGGACATTCCGAGAACATTCAGTACTTC.

The rearrangement uses TRBV5-3 and TRBJ1-3; D gene uncertain. TRBV5-3 is filed as an ORF, its function uncertain. V gave up 2 bases and J gave up 0 bases, with 6 bases separating them. CDR3 length equals 14 residues. Written as DNA, the CDR3 is TGTGCCAGAAGCTTCGACAACTCTGGAAACACCATATATTTT. As protein: CARSFDNSGNTIYF.